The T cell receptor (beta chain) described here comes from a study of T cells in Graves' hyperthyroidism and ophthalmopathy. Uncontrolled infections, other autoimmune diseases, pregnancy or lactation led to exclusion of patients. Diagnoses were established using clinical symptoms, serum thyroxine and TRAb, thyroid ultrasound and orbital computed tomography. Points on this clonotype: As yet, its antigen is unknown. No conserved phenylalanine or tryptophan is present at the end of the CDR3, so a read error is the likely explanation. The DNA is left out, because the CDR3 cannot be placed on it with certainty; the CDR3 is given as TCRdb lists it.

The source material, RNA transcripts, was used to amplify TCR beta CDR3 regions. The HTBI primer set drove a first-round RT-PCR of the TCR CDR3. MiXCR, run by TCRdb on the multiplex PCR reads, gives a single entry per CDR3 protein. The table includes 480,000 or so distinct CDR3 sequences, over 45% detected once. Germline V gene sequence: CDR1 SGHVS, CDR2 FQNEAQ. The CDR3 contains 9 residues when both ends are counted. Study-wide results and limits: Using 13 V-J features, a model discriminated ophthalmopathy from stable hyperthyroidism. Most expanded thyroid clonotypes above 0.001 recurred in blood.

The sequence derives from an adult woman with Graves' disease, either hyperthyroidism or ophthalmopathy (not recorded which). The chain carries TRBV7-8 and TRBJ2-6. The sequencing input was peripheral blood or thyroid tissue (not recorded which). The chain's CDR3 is CASSSLLNT.